The 8 T cell receptor beta chains below all came from one sample that was sequenced in a study of T cell repertoires in cytomegalovirus infection. Their cognate antigens are unknown. TCRdb re-called the reads with MiXCR, one entry per CDR3 protein. The repertoire holds roughly 500,000 distinct CDR3 sequences, with about two fifths as singletons. The source was cultured PBMCs, collected from culture after CMV antigen stimulation. The receptors shown here come from a human donor in good health (CMV status not recorded). Some clones in this sample may be carry-over from other donors' samples.

The chain carries TRBV6-1 and TRBJ1-2; the D gene is possibly TRBD1 (5 bases). Trimming took 1 base from V and 4 from J, leaving 10 bases between them. The CDR3 spans 14 residues. CDR1 and CDR2 from the germline V gene are MNHNS and SASEGT. The CDR3 DNA follows: TGTGCCAGCAGTGAAGGCGGGACGACCTATGGCTACACCTTC. This translates into CASSEGGTTYGYTF.

V is TRBV12-3 or TRBV12-4 and J is TRBJ2-7; D uncertain. The CDR3 runs 13 residues. Trimming removed 2 bases at V and 6 bases at J, with 11 bases between. CDR3 sequence: CASSLTGKREQYF. In nucleotides, the CDR3 is TGTGCCAGCAGTTTAACTGGTAAACGCGAGCAGTACTTC.

The rearrangement uses TRBV6-1 and TRBJ2-7; 7 bases are shared with TRBD2. The CDR3 extends over 13 amino acids. Germline-derived CDR1 and CDR2 are MNHNS and SASEGT. J gave up 4 bases and V 6 bases, and 6 bases lay outside the gene matches. The CDR3 spells CASSSGGQYEQYF. In nucleotides, the CDR3 is TGTGCCAGCAGCTCGGGAGGCCAATACGAGCAGTACTTC.

The CDR3 DNA is TGCAGTGCTAGCCATCCAGCGGATGCGGAGGAGCAGTACTTC. Protein: CSASHPADAEEQYF. This chain links TRBV20-1 with TRBJ2-7, with D possibly being TRBD2 (5 bases). This CDR3 is 14 amino acids long. Trimming pared 3 bases from V and 7 bases from J, leaving 19 bases between. Germline V gene data show CDR1 as DFQATT and CDR2 as SNEGSKA (reference sequence).

The V call is TRBV12-3 or TRBV12-4, the J call TRBJ1-1, with D unresolved. This CDR3 has 13 residues. The V end lost 6 bases, the J end lost 2 bases, and 10 bases lay between the germline ends. CDR3 bases: TGTGCCAGCAGCGGGGAAGCTAACACTGAAGCTTTCTTT. Translation: CASSGEANTEAFF.

J is TRBJ2-7 and V is TRBV7-2, with TRBD2 identical over 10 bases. Germline CDR1 is SGHTA and CDR2 is FQGNSA. With V trimmed by 4 bases and J by 4 bases, 16 bases remained unmatched. CDR3 length: 18 residues. The CDR3 loop is CASSSTRGLAGASYEQYF. Here the CDR3 DNA reads TGTGCCAGCAGCTCGACCAGGGGTCTAGCGGGAGCTTCTTACGAGCAGTACTTC.

V and J are TRBV5-6 and TRBJ2-3, with a tentative D call TRBD2 (5 bases). The CDR3 has 15 residues. V lost 2 bases, J lost 2 bases, and 12 bases lay in between. Germline CDR1 SGHDT, CDR2 YYEEEE. DNA of the CDR3: TGTGCCAGCAGCTTCGGGGAACTAATCACAGATACGCAGTATTTT. Translated, it gives CASSFGELITDTQYF.

V is TRBV5-5 and J is TRBJ2-3, with D perhaps given as TRBD1 or TRBD2 (6 bases each). Trimming took 3 bases from V and 8 from J, leaving 16 bases between them. This CDR3 has 14 residues. The germline V gene encodes CDR1 SGHKS and CDR2 YYEKEE (reference sequence). The CDR3 sequence: CASSWVGGGGTQYF. CDR3 nucleotides: TGTGCCAGCAGCTGGGTCGGGGGCGGAGGTACGCAGTATTTT.